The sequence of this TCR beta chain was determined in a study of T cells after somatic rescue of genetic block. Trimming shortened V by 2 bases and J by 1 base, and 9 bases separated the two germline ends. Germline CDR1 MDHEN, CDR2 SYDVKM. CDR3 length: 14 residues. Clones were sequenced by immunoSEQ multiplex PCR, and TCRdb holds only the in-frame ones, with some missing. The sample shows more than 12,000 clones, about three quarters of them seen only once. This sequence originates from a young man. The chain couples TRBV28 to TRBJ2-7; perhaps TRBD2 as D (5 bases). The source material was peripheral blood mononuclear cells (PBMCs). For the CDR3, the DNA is TGTGCCAGCAGTTTACTAAGGAGGTCCTACGAGCAGTACTTC. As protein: CASSLLRRSYEQYF. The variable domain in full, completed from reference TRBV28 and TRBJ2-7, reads DVKVTQSSRYLVKRTGEKVFLECVQDMDHENMFWYRQDPGLGLRLIYFSYDVKMKEKGDIPEGYSVSREKKERFSLILESASTNQTSMYLCASSLLRRSYEQYFGPGTRLTVT.